A selection of T cell receptor beta chains follows, all from one sample in a study of regulatory T cells in long-lasting Graves disease. Via MiXCR, TCRdb re-called the multiplex PCR reads, giving one row per CDR3 protein. The sample consists of around 460,000 distinct CDR3 sequences, roughly 23% of them appearing once. Sample: peripheral blood mononuclear cells (PBMCs), taken when the disease was refractory, from a patient treated with antithyroid drugs. The receptors originated from a female donor with Graves disease. The CDR3 runs from the conserved cysteine through the conserved F or W. The D gene is left open where the match is weak. Some rows mark clone size as missing; the rest say once, few, many or name a class of expanded clone.

TGTGCCAGGAGCCGGGACAGAGACACTGAAGCTTTCTTT	CARSRDRDTEAFF	many	TRBD1	TRBV2	TRBJ1-1
TGCGCCAGCAGCCAAGTCGAGGCCTTAGCCTACGAGCAGTACTTC	CASSQVEALAYEQYF	.	.	TRBV4-1	TRBJ2-7
TGTGCCAGCAGTTTGTTGGGACAGGGTGAAGCTTTCTTT	CASSLLGQGEAFF	many	TRBD1	TRBV12-3/TRBV12-4	TRBJ1-1
TGTGCCAGCAGCTTAGTTTCTCCAGAGACCCAGTACTTC	CASSLVSPETQYF	many	.	TRBV7-9	TRBJ2-5
TGTGCCAGCAGTTACGACCGGACTAGCGGGAGAAAGACCCAGTACTTC	CASSYDRTSGRKTQYF	.	TRBD2	TRBV6-5	TRBJ2-5
TGTGCCAGCAGTCCCCTCGGCCCGAGCTCCTACGAGCAGTACTTC	CASSPLGPSSYEQYF	many	.	TRBV12-3/TRBV12-4	TRBJ2-7
TGTGCCAGCGGGAGTCCCAGGGTCCACCGTGGGGAGCTGTTTTTT	CASGSPRVHRGELFF	few	.	TRBV11-2	TRBJ2-2
TGTGCCAGCAGCTTAGGGACGGACACCCAAGAGACCCAGTACTTC	CASSLGTDTQETQYF	many	.	TRBV11-3	TRBJ2-5
TGTGCCAGCAGCTTAGGACAGGAGGGCTACGAGCAGTACTTC	CASSLGQEGYEQYF	many	.	TRBV13	TRBJ2-7
TGTGCCAGCAGTGAACAGGGGAGAGGGCACAATCAGCCCCAGCATTTT	CASSEQGRGHNQPQHF	many	.	TRBV6-1	TRBJ1-5
TGCGCCAGCAGCTTGACAATAGCGGCCGGGGAGCTGTTTTTT	CASSLTIAAGELFF	.	.	TRBV5-1	TRBJ2-2
TGCAGTGCTAGAGGGGATAACTATGGCTACACCTTC	CSARGDNYGYTF	few	.	TRBV20-1	TRBJ1-2
TGTGCCAGCAGCGGCCGGGGGCTAGCGGGAGACACAGATACGCAGTATTTT	CASSGRGLAGDTDTQYF	.	TRBD2	TRBV12-3/TRBV12-4	TRBJ2-3
TGTGCCTGGGCCCACCGATCCTACGAGCAGTACTTC	CAWAHRSYEQYF	.	.	TRBV7-2	TRBJ2-7
TGTGCCAGCAGTCAGGACAGCGCTCGAATTCTCTATGGCTACACCTTC	CASSQDSARILYGYTF	many	.	TRBV12-3/TRBV12-4	TRBJ1-2
TGTGCCAGCAGTTACGGGACAGGGGTTTTTCCTAACTACACCGGGGAGCTGTTTTTT	CASSYGTGVFPNYTGELFF	.	TRBD1	TRBV6-5	TRBJ2-2
TGTGCCAGCAGTTACCCCGGGACAGGGGGAGGAAATACGCAGTATTTT	CASSYPGTGGGNTQYF	.	TRBD1	TRBV6-2/TRBV6-3	TRBJ2-3
TGTGCCAGCAGCTTTGGTTACGCCGGGGGTGTGGAGACCCAGTACTTC	CASSFGYAGGVETQYF	.	.	TRBV11-3	TRBJ2-5
TGTGTCAGCAGTTACTCTCTGGGTTTGGGGCAGCCCCAGCATTTT	CVSSYSLGLGQPQHF	.	.	TRBV6-5	TRBJ1-5
TGCGCCAGCAGCCAAGATTTCACTAATGAAAAACTGTTTTTT	CASSQDFTNEKLFF	.	.	TRBV4-3	TRBJ1-4
TGTGCCAGTAGTATAGCTCTAGCAGGGGATACGCAGTATTTT	CASSIALAGDTQYF	few	.	TRBV19	TRBJ2-3
TGTGCCAGCAGCCAAGGGTTTGCGGGGGGGCACGGGACCCAGTACTTC	CASSQGFAGGHGTQYF	few	TRBD2	TRBV3-1	TRBJ2-5
TGTGCTAGTGGTTTGGAAGAAGGGACTAGCGGTTACGAGCAGTACTTC	CASGLEEGTSGYEQYF	.	TRBD2	TRBV12-5	TRBJ2-7
TGTGCCAGCAGCTTGGGACCGCCTGTAACCTACGAGCAGTACTTC	CASSLGPPVTYEQYF	many	.	TRBV7-2	TRBJ2-7
TGTGCCAGCAGTTTACCGGGACAGGGGGTCTTCAATTATGGCTACACCTTC	CASSLPGQGVFNYGYTF	many	TRBD1	TRBV28	TRBJ1-2
TGTGCCAGTTTTTCAGGGGGCAGGTCTGAAGCTTTCTTT	CASFSGGRSEAFF	.	TRBD1	TRBV28	TRBJ1-1
TGTGCTACCTGGCGGACAGGGGGCGCGTACGAGCAGTACTTC	CATWRTGGAYEQYF	many	TRBD1	TRBV28	TRBJ2-7
TGTGCCAGCAGTATACTACTCTTCCACGAGCAGTACTTC	CASSILLFHEQYF	many	.	TRBV6-1	TRBJ2-7
TGTGCCAGCAGAGGGCGGGGGTCCTACGAGCAGTACTTC	CASRGRGSYEQYF	many	TRBD2	TRBV28	TRBJ2-7
TGTGCCAGCAGCTTTCACAGGGGCACTGAAGCTTTCTTT	CASSFHRGTEAFF	.	TRBD1	TRBV14	TRBJ1-1
TGTGCCAGCACCAAGAGCAATCAGCCCCAGCATTTT	CASTKSNQPQHF	few	.	TRBV7-2	TRBJ1-5
TGCAGTGCTAGGGATCAAGGATACGAGCAGTACTTC	CSARDQGYEQYF	few	.	TRBV20-1	TRBJ2-7
TGCAGTGCTACGACCCGGACAGATAATTCACCCCTCCACTTT	CSATTRTDNSPLHF	few	.	TRBV20-1	TRBJ1-6
TGTGCCAGCAGTTTATCCAGGGGGCTAGGGGAGACCCAGTACTTC	CASSLSRGLGETQYF	many	TRBD1	TRBV28	TRBJ2-5
TGTGCCAGTAGTGCCGACAGGGGAGGGATCTACGAGCAGTACTTC	CASSADRGGIYEQYF	.	.	TRBV19	TRBJ2-7
TGCGCCAGCGGGGCATGGGACTGGGAATACAATGAGCAGTTCTTC	CASGAWDWEYNEQFF	.	.	TRBV5-1	TRBJ2-1
TGTGCCAGCAGCGTCGACTTTCCCCTAGACAGTGAAGCTTTCTTT	CASSVDFPLDSEAFF	many	.	TRBV11-3	TRBJ1-1
TGTGCCAGTAGTATAGATCCGGGGGAGCAGTACTTC	CASSIDPGEQYF	.	.	TRBV19	TRBJ2-7
TGTGCCAGCAGTTACAACGGGTTTAAGAACACTGAAGCTTTCTTT	CASSYNGFKNTEAFF	many	.	TRBV6-2/TRBV6-3	TRBJ1-1
TGTGCCAGCAGAAGACAGAGCTCTGGAAACACCATATATTTT	CASRRQSSGNTIYF	.	.	TRBV28	TRBJ1-3
TGTGCCAGCAGCCAAGTTAACGAGCAGTACTTC	CASSQVNEQYF	many	.	TRBV14	TRBJ2-7
TGTGCCAGCGGAAGGGGACTAGCGGGGAGTTACTTC	CASGRGLAGSYF	many	TRBD2	TRBV6-1	TRBJ2-4
TGCAGTGCTAGACATCACTTCTTAGCGGGAGGACCCTCATTTCAAGAGACCCAGTACTTC	CSARHHFLAGGPSFQETQYF	few	TRBD2	TRBV20-1	TRBJ2-5
TGCGCCAGCAGTGAGTCGGGCTCGTCTGAAGCTTTCTTT	CASSESGSSEAFF	few	.	TRBV10-1	TRBJ1-1
TGTGCCAGCACGCCGGGTGGCGGTCGGCCCTATGGCTACACCTTC	CASTPGGGRPYGYTF	many	.	TRBV12-3/TRBV12-4	TRBJ1-2
TGCAGTGCTAGAGATCCGGCGGGGGGGGTCTACGAGCAGTACTTC	CSARDPAGGVYEQYF	.	TRBD2	TRBV20-1	TRBJ2-7
TGTGCCTGGTGGCTCTATGGCTACACCTTC	CAWWLYGYTF	many	.	TRBV30	TRBJ1-2
TGCAGCGTTGGGGGGACAGCTAAGACCTACGAGCAGTACTTC	CSVGGTAKTYEQYF	many	TRBD1	TRBV29-1	TRBJ2-7
TGTGCCAGCAGCGAACAAGGCAGGGCTAATCAGCCCCAGCATTTT	CASSEQGRANQPQHF	many	.	TRBV16	TRBJ1-5
TGTGCCAGCAGTTACTCCTCGGGGCAGGGCTATGGCTACACCTTC	CASSYSSGQGYGYTF	many	.	TRBV6-5	TRBJ1-2
TGTGCCAGCAAACGAGGGGAGAGCAATCAGCCCCAGCATTTT	CASKRGESNQPQHF	many	.	TRBV6-2/TRBV6-3	TRBJ1-5
TGTGCCAGCAGCAACATGGGACTAGCGGTAGAAGAGACCCAGTACTTC	CASSNMGLAVEETQYF	.	TRBD2	TRBV14	TRBJ2-5
TGTGCCAGCAGTGGACAGGGGGTTATGAATCAGCCCCAGCATTTT	CASSGQGVMNQPQHF	few	TRBD1	TRBV2	TRBJ1-5
TGTGCCAGCAGTTACGTCGGTCCAACCTACGAGCAGTACTTC	CASSYVGPTYEQYF	few	.	TRBV6-5	TRBJ2-7
TGTGCCAGCAGCCAGGAGGGGGCCTCCTACGAGCAGTACTTC	CASSQEGASYEQYF	few	.	TRBV3-1	TRBJ2-7